Listed below are T cell receptor beta chains from one sample, sequenced in a study of blood T cell repertoires in COVID-19. The data were produced by immunoSEQ multiplex PCR, yet TCRdb's version contains in-frame clones alone and is incomplete. The sample lists around 180,000 clones; more than 70% were seen once. Sequenced: peripheral blood. The receptors here all came from a human donor in a cohort sampled during active COVID-19. Each CDR3 is given with its conserved first and last residue. A D gene is named only where the DNA matches it firmly. Size is omitted from some rows. Given values are once, few, many or a class for expanded clones.

J gene | clone size | D gene | V gene | CDR3 DNA | CDR3 protein
TRBJ2-5 | . | TRBD2 | TRBV11-2 | TGTGCCAGCTCCGGCAGGCGGGGGGGTCAAGAGACCCAGTACTTC | CASSGRRGGQETQYF
TRBJ2-1 | . | . | TRBV7-9 | TGTGCCAGCAGCTCGGGACTTAACTACAATGAGCAGTTCTTC | CASSSGLNYNEQFF
TRBJ1-3 | . | TRBD1 | TRBV18 | TGTGCCAACGGACAGGACGCAGGAAACACCATATATTTT | CANGQDAGNTIYF
TRBJ2-1 | . | TRBD2 | TRBV28 | TGTGCCAGCAGTTTTGGGGGACTATCCTACAATGAGCAGTTCTTC | CASSFGGLSYNEQFF
TRBJ2-5 | . | . | TRBV5-6 | TGTGCCAGCAGCGCTGGGAGGATTCAAGAGACCCAGTACTTC | CASSAGRIQETQYF
TRBJ2-7 | . | . | TRBV7-9 | TGTGCCAGCAGCTCACCGGGACACCCCTACGAGCAGTACTTC | CASSSPGHPYEQYF
TRBJ2-1 | . | TRBD2 | TRBV6-5 | TGTGCCAGCAGGGTCTCGGGCGGGGGTTACAATGAGCAGTTCTTC | CASRVSGGGYNEQFF
TRBJ2-7 | few | . | TRBV7-9 | TGTGCCAGCAGCTTGTCACACTACGAGCAGTACTTC | CASSLSHYEQYF
TRBJ2-7 | . | . | TRBV6-5 | TGTGCCAGCAGTTACTCGTGGACGGGAACCTCCTACGAGCAGTACTTC | CASSYSWTGTSYEQYF
TRBJ1-6 | . | . | TRBV3-1/TRBV3-2 | TGTGCCAGCAGCCAAGCGTTAAATTCACCCCTCCACTTT | CASSQALNSPLHF